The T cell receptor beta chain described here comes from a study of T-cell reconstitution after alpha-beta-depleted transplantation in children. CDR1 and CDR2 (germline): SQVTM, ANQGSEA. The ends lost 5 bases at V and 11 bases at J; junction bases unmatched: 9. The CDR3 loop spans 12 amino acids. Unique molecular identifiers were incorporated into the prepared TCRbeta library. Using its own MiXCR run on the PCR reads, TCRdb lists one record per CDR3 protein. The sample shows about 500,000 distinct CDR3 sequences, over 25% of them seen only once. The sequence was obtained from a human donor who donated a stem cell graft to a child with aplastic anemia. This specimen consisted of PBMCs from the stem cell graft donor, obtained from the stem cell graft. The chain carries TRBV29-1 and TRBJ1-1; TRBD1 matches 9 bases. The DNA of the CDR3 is TGCAGCGTTAGGGGACAGGGTCTACGGGCTTTCTTT. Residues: CSVRGQGLRAFF. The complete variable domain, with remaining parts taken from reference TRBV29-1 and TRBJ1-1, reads SAVISQKPSRDICQRGTSLTIQCQVDSQVTMMFWYRQQPGQSLTLIATANQGSEATYESGFVIDKFPISRPNLTFSTLTVSNMSPEDSSIYLCSVRGQGLRAFFGQGTRLTVV.